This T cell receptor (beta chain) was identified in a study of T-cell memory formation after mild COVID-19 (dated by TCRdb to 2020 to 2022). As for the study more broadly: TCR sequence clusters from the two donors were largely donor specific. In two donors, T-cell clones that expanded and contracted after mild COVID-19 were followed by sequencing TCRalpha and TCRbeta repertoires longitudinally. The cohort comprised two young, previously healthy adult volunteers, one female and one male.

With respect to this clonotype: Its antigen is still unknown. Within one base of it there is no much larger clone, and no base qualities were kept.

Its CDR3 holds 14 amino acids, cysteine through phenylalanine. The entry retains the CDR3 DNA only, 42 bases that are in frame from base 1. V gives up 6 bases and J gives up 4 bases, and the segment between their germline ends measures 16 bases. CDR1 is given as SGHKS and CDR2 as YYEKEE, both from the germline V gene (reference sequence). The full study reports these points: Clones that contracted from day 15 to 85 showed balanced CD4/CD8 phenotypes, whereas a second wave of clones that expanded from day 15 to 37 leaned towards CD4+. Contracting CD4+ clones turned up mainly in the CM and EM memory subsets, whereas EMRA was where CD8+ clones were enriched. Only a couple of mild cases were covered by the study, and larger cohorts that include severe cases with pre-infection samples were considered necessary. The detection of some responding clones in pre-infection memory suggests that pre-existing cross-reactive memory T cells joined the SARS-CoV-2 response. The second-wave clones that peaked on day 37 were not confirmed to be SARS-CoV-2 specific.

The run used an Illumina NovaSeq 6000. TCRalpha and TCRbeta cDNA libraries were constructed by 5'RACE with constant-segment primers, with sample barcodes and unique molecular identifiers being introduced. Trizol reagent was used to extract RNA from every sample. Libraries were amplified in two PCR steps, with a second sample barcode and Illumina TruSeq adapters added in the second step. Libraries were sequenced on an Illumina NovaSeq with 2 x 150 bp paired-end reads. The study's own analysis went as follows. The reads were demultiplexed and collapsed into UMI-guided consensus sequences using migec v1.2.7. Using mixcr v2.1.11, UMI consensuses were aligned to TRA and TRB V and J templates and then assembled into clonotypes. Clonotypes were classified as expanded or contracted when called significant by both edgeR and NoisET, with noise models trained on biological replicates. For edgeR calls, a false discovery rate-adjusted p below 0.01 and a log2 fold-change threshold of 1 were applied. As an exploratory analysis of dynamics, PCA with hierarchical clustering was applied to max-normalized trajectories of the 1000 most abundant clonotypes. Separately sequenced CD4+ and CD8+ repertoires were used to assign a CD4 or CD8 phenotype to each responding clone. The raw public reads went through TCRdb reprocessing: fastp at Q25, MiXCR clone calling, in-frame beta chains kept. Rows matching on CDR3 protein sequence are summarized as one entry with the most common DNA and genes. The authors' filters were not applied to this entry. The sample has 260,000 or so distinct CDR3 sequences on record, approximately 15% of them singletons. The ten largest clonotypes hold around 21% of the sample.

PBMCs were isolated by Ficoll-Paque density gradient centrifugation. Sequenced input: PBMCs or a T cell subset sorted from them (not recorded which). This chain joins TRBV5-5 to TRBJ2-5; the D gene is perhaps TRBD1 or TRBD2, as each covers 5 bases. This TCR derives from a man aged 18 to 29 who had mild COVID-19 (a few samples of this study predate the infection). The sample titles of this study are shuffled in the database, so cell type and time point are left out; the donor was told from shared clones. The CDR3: CASMKNVGTETQYF. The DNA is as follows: TGTGCCAGCATGAAAAATGTGGGGACAGAGACCCAGTACTTC. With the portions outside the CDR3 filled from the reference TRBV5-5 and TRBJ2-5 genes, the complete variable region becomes DAGVTQSPTHLIKTRGQQVTLRCSPISGHKSVSWYQQVLGQGPQFIFQYYEKEERGRGNFPDRFSARQFPNYSSELNVNALLLGDSALYLCASMKNVGTETQYFGPGTRLLVL.